These 8 T cell receptor beta chains came from one sample sequenced in a study of T-cell memory formation after mild COVID-19. TCRdb reanalysed the 5' RACE reads using MiXCR and keeps one entry per CDR3 protein. The sample includes roughly 240,000 distinct CDR3 sequences, roughly 15% seen only once; the top ten take 2% to 2.5%. Sequenced material: PBMCs or a T cell subset sorted from them (not recorded which). The receptors were gathered from an adult woman who had mild COVID-19 (a few samples of this study predate the infection). Cell type and time point are not known.

This clonotype was found a few times. The chain employs TRBV12-3 or TRBV12-4 and TRBJ2-3, with 9 positions matching TRBD2. There are 16 residues in the CDR3. V was pared by 4 bases and J by 5 bases, with 10 bases of the junction left unmatched. CDR3 DNA: TGTGCCAGCAGTTCTCAGGGTAGCGGGAGACGAGATACGCAGTATTTT. This sequence encodes CASSSQGSGRRDTQYF.

The genes are TRBV6-5 and TRBJ1-6, with D hard to call. The CDR3 loop spans 16 amino acids. Germline assignment: CDR1 MNHEY and CDR2 SVGAGI. The V gene lost 2 bases and the J gene lost 10 bases, with 18 bases spanning the gap. CDR3 protein: CASSYGERGRPSPLHF. DNA for the CDR3: TGTGCCAGCAGTTACGGGGAACGAGGCAGACCCTCACCCCTCCACTTT.

The gene calls are TRBV20-1 and TRBJ1-1; TRBD1 might be the D (5 bases). Germline values: CDR1 DFQATT, CDR2 SNEGSKA (reference sequence). This CDR3 has 10 amino acids. The ends were cut back, 6 bases at V and 8 bases at J, with 10 bases in the middle. CDR3 nucleotides: TGCAGTGCCGTCGGGACCGAAGCTTTCTTT. Translation gives CSAVGTEAFF.

The chain links TRBV7-2 to TRBJ1-4, with TRBD1 matching 7 bases. The germline V gene has CDR1 SGHTA and CDR2 FQGNSA. The CDR3 has 14 residues. Trimming removed 5 bases from V and 7 bases from J; junction bases left unmatched: 7. This chain's CDR3 is CASSPRDRSEKLFF. The CDR3 coding sequence is TGTGCCAGCAGCCCAAGGGACAGAAGTGAAAAACTGTTTTTT.

This clonotype has a handful of counts. The chain is built from TRBV20-1 and TRBJ1-2; D may be TRBD1 (6 bases). The CDR3 covers 13 residues. V was clipped by 4 bases and J by 4 bases, with 13 bases between them. Germline CDR1 and CDR2: DFQATT and SNEGSKA (reference sequence). The CDR3 sequence: CSAIPGQRYGYTF. The CDR3, as DNA: TGCAGTGCTATCCCGGGACAACGCTATGGCTACACCTTC.

This clonotype was detected only a few times. The chain recombines TRBV10-3 with TRBJ2-1; the match to TRBD2 covers 8 bases. Germline lookup yields CDR1 ENHRY and CDR2 SYGVKD. The CDR3 has 15 residues. Trimming at V came to 6 bases and at J to 4 bases, leaving 8 bases not matched to a gene. The CDR3 spells CAIRGTSGRYNEQFF. Written as DNA, the CDR3 is TGTGCCATCAGAGGTACTAGCGGCCGGTACAATGAGCAGTTCTTC.

This clonotype was counted a few times. The V call is TRBV9, the J call TRBJ2-1; TRBD2 matches at 8 bases. Germline CDR1 SGDLS, CDR2 YYNGEE. The ends lost 4 bases at V and 3 bases at J; junction bases unmatched: 9. This CDR3 has 16 amino acids. As DNA, the CDR3 is TGTGCCAGCAGCCCATCTATGGGACTAGGCTACAATGAGCAGTTCTTC. This codes for CASSPSMGLGYNEQFF.

This clonotype has only a few counts. The chain couples TRBV7-9 to TRBJ2-1, with D unresolved. The V gene's germline CDR1 is SEHNR and CDR2 FQNEAQ (reference sequence). The V end lost 1 base, the J end lost 9 bases, and 13 bases lay between the germline ends. This CDR3 spans 14 amino acids. The CDR3 DNA is TGTGCCAGCAGCTTAGATGAAGGGTTCGGTGAGCAGTTCTTC. Amino acid sequence: CASSLDEGFGEQFF.